This note documents a single TCR beta chain sequence. Its antigen is as yet unknown. This CDR3 is 15 amino acids long. V shed 4 bases, J shed 4 bases, and the junction held 5 bases outside the gene matches. Germline lookup yields CDR1 SGDLS and CDR2 YYNGEE. The data derive from a study of cytomegalovirus exposure and HLA in healthy donors. About the study: HLA-typed donors contributed 65 million to 85 million unique TCRs, which were held in an early data release.

PCR used 60 Vbeta primers and 13 Jbeta primers. Some clones are missing from TCRdb's copy, which holds only in-frame ones; the method was immunoSEQ multiplex PCR. Found here are just over 95,000 clones, about 76% of them singletons; the top ten hold approximately 9.2%. The study, taken as a whole, reports: Links to common viral pathogens appeared, in a later analysis, for several of the most significant clusters. HLA restriction was apparent for most CMV-associated TCR beta chains in a later analysis.

The clonotype comes from a human donor in good health. V is TRBV9 and J is TRBJ2-5; 12 positions agree with TRBD1. Source material: PBMCs. CDR3 amino acids: CASSFRDRGLETQYF. The CDR3 DNA is TGTGCCAGCAGCTTCCGGGACAGGGGGCTAGAGACCCAGTACTTC. Looking up the rest from reference TRBV9 and TRBJ2-5 gives the full variable domain: DSGVTQTPKHLITATGQRVTLRCSPRSGDLSVYWYQQSLDQGLQFLIQYYNGEERAKGNILERFSAQQFPDLHSELNLSSLELGDSALYFCASSFRDRGLETQYFGPGTRLLVL.